These 22 T cell receptor beta chains came from one sample sequenced in a study of OX40 agonist ivuxolimab in advanced cancers. Some clones are missing from TCRdb's copy, which holds only in-frame ones; the method was immunoSEQ multiplex PCR. The sample has about 160,000 clones, around 94% seen once. The sequenced sample was CD4+ or CD8+ T cells sorted from blood, obtained in a trial of the OX40 agonist ivuxolimab. The receptor set was obtained from an adult with an advanced solid tumor such as melanoma, head and neck, liver or kidney cancer.

The genes are TRBV20-1 and TRBJ2-4, with a weak D call TRBD2 (6 bases). This CDR3 is 10 amino acids long. Trimming took off 3 bases at V and 14 bases at J, with 11 bases between the two ends. CDR1 is DFQATT and CDR2 is SNEGSKA in the germline V gene (reference sequence). The CDR3 reads CSASKTREYF. In DNA form, the CDR3 reads TGCAGTGCTAGTAAGACTAGGGAGTACTTC.

The table lists this clone with a count of one. This CDR3 is also generated by other DNA sequences in the sample. V is TRBV5-4 and J is TRBJ1-2, with no clear D. The germline gives CDR1 SGHNT, CDR2 YYREEE (reference sequence). V lost 4 bases and J lost 0, with 7 bases in between. The CDR3 runs to 13 residues. The CDR3: CASSHRANYGYTF. DNA for the CDR3: TGTGCCAGCAGCCACCGAGCTAACTATGGCTACACCTTC.

The chain has TRBV11-1 and TRBJ2-3; D gene unclear. Trimming took 2 bases from V and 2 from J, leaving 11 bases between them. The CDR3 consists of 15 residues. Germline lookup yields CDR1 SGHAT and CDR2 FQDESV (reference sequence). CDR3 region: CASSLSPEVTDTQYF. The DNA of the CDR3 is TGTGCCAGCAGCTTATCACCGGAAGTCACAGATACGCAGTATTTT.

V is TRBV4-1 and J is TRBJ2-3; 8 bases match TRBD2. Trimming took 1 base from V and 7 from J; bases not matched to a gene: 13. Per germline, CDR1 MGHRA and CDR2 YSYEKL. The CDR3 covers 17 residues. The CDR3 protein is CASSQVRAGVKSNTQYF. Written as DNA, the CDR3 is TGCGCCAGCAGCCAAGTCCGAGCGGGAGTTAAGTCGAATACGCAGTATTTT.

The V call is TRBV10-3, the J call TRBJ1-5; 9 nucleotides match TRBD1. This CDR3 region has 15 residues. With 10 bases clipped from V and 1 base from J, the junction kept 8 bases outside the gene matches. The germline CDR1 and CDR2 sequences are ENHRY and SYGVKD. For the CDR3, the DNA is TGTGCCACCGGACAGGGGAGTTGGAGCAATCAGCCCCAGCATTTT. As protein: CATGQGSWSNQPQHF.

This chain uses TRBV18 with TRBJ1-1, with D tentatively TRBD1 (5 bases). CDR1 is KGHSH and CDR2 is LQKENI in the germline V gene. Trimming removed 1 base at V and 5 bases at J, with 8 bases between. The CDR3 extends over 13 amino acids. CDR3 coding DNA: TGTGCCAGCTCACCACGGCCAGGGACTGAAGCTTTCTTT. Protein sequence: CASSPRPGTEAFF.

The rearrangement uses TRBV7-6 and TRBJ2-3; 15 positions agree with TRBD2. The CDR3 length is 17 residues. Germline-derived CDR1 and CDR2 are SGHVS and FNYEAQ. Unmatched junction bases numbered 6, after V lost 5 bases and J lost 3 bases. The CDR3 is CASSRTSGGAGTDTQYF. CDR3 coding DNA: TGTGCCAGCAGCCGGACTAGCGGGGGGGCCGGTACAGATACGCAGTATTTT.

The rearrangement uses TRBV2 and TRBJ1-1; possibly TRBD1 for D (5 bases). The CDR3 is 17 residues long. V was pared by 10 bases and J by 1 base, with 25 bases between. Germline values: CDR1 SNHLY, CDR2 FYNNEI. CDR3 in amino acids: CANSPLQGYIQNTEAFF. As DNA, the CDR3 is TGTGCCAACTCACCCCTGCAGGGCTACATCCAGAACACTGAAGCTTTCTTT.

The chain employs TRBV29-1 and TRBJ1-1; D might be TRBD1 (5 bases). V gave up 3 bases and J gave up 5 bases, with 7 bases separating them. The CDR3 length is 11 residues. The germline gives CDR1 SQVTM, CDR2 ANQGSEA. CDR3 nucleotide sequence: TGCAGCGTTGACGGGGGGACTGAAGCTTTCTTT. This gives the protein CSVDGGTEAFF.

The CDR3 spells CASSVWSEPNTGELFF. In DNA, the CDR3 is TGTGCCAGCAGCGTTTGGAGCGAACCGAACACCGGGGAGCTGTTTTTT. V and J are TRBV9 and TRBJ2-2; D is uncertain. The CDR3 runs 16 residues. Trimming shortened V by 2 bases and J by 0 bases, and 11 bases separated the two germline ends. Germline V gene lookup returns CDR1 SGDLS and CDR2 YYNGEE.

This clone was seen a single time. The chain is built from TRBV21-1 and TRBJ2-7; the DNA was not used to check the table's D call, TRBD2. TRBV21-1 counts as a pseudogene. The CDR3 loop spans 14 amino acids. CDR3 in DNA: TGTGCCAGCAGCAAAACTGGGACGGGGGACGAGCAGTACTTC. Its protein product is CASSKTGTGDEQYF.

This chain uses TRBV9 with TRBJ1-1; 7 bases are shared with TRBD1. V lost 4 bases, J lost 3 bases, and 3 bases stayed unmatched. Germline lookup yields CDR1 SGDLS and CDR2 YYNGEE. The CDR3 runs to 13 residues. CDR3 DNA sequence: TGTGCCAGCAGCCCCCAGGGGGACACTGAAGCTTTCTTT. Translating it yields CASSPQGDTEAFF.

The chain couples TRBV18 to TRBJ1-5; TRBD1 agrees at 8 bases. Trimming took 3 bases from V and 5 from J; bases not matched to a gene: 6. The CDR3 extends over 15 amino acids. Per the germline V gene, CDR1 is KGHSH and CDR2 is LQKENI. The CDR3 spells CASSPPQGGDQPQHF. The CDR3 DNA is TGTGCCAGCTCACCTCCACAGGGGGGGGATCAGCCCCAGCATTTT.

Note on this clone: One junction end does not reproduce the germline sequence, and a read error may be involved. This sample also contains other DNA sequences that code for the same CDR3. The chain recombines TRBV6-1 with TRBJ2-7, with a weak D call TRBD2 (5 bases). CDR1 MNHNS and CDR2 SASEGT come from the germline V gene. CDR3 size: 12 residues. Here the CDR3 reads CASSEGRYEQYF. DNA of the CDR3: TGTGCCAGCAGCGAAGGGAGATACGAGCAGTACTTC.

This clone appeared a single time. DNA of the CDR3: TGTGCCAGTAGAACCCTAGACAGGGGGTTTTATCAGCCCCAGCATTTT. This translates into CASRTLDRGFYQPQHF. The V call is TRBV19, the J call TRBJ1-5; 9 positions match TRBD1. Per germline, CDR1 LNHDA and CDR2 SQIVND (reference sequence). CDR3 size: 16 residues. V lost 6 bases and J lost 5; bases outside the gene matches: 11.

This chain connects TRBV19 to TRBJ2-7, with a weak D call TRBD1 (5 bases). V was clipped by 0 bases and J by 4 bases, with 13 bases between them. Germline V lookup: CDR1 LNHDA, CDR2 SQIVND (reference sequence). The CDR3 contains 15 residues. The CDR3 coding sequence is TGTGCCAGTAGTATAGAAGTAGGGGCTTATTACGAGCAGTACTTC. The encoded protein is CASSIEVGAYYEQYF.

The chain recombines TRBV18 with TRBJ2-1, with TRBD2 matching over 10 bases. The V gene's germline CDR1 is KGHSH and CDR2 LQKENI. J gave up 12 bases and V 2 bases, and 7 bases lay outside the gene matches. This CDR3 spans 14 amino acids. The CDR3 here is CASSPERGGRGQFF. DNA of the CDR3: TGTGCCAGCTCACCAGAGCGGGGGGGCCGAGGGCAGTTCTTC.

This chain connects TRBV30 to TRBJ2-5; D might be TRBD2 (5 bases). Germline V lookup: CDR1 GTSNPN, CDR2 SVGIG (reference sequence). V was trimmed by 0 bases and J by 4 bases, leaving 9 bases between them. The CDR3 loop spans 13 amino acids. DNA of the CDR3: TGTGCCTGGAGTGTAGGAGGAGGAGAGACCCAGTACTTC. Protein product: CAWSVGGGETQYF.

Worth noting for this clone: The sample holds other DNA sequences that translate to the same CDR3. The chain carries TRBV9 and TRBJ1-1, with a possible D match to TRBD1 (5 bases). Germline CDR1 and CDR2: SGDLS and YYNGEE. The CDR3 totals 15 residues. V lost 0 bases and J 0 bases, leaving 9 bases between the germline ends. The DNA for the CDR3 is TGTGCCAGCAGCGTAGGAGGGGTCTTGAACACTGAAGCTTTCTTT. This gives the protein CASSVGGVLNTEAFF.

J is TRBJ2-2 and V is TRBV19; TRBD2 matches 8 bases. From germline, CDR1 is LNHDA and CDR2 SQIVND (reference sequence). The CDR3 totals 15 residues. J was trimmed by 7 bases and V by 6 bases; bases with no gene match: 10. Here the CDR3 DNA reads TGTGCCAGTAGGCGACAAGCGGGAGCTGGCGGGGAGCTGTTTTTT. It codes for CASRRQAGAGGELFF. Full variable domain (missing parts from reference TRBV19 and TRBJ2-2): DGGITQSPKYLFRKEGQNVTLSCEQNLNHDAMYWYRQDPGQGLRLIYYSQIVNDFQKGDIAEGYSVSREKKESFPLTVTSAQKNPTAFYLCASRRQAGAGGELFFGEGSRLTVL.

The chain carries TRBV5-1 and TRBJ2-1; D remains unclear. CDR1 SGHRS and CDR2 YFSETQ come from the germline V gene. The CDR3 length is 17 residues. V was trimmed by 0 bases and J by 1 base, leaving 14 bases between them. The DNA for the CDR3 is TGCGCCAGCAGCTTGGGTAGCCTTCATTCATCCTACAATGAGCAGTTCTTC. This sequence encodes CASSLGSLHSSYNEQFF.

J is TRBJ2-1 and V is TRBV5-1; 9 bases fit TRBD1. The CDR3 spans 17 residues. Trimming at V came to 1 base and at J to 8 bases, leaving 13 bases not matched to a gene. Germline assignment: CDR1 SGHRS and CDR2 YFSETQ. The CDR3 coding sequence is TGCGCCAGCAGCTTGAGGGACAGGGAAAGAAGAGGTGATGAGCAGTTCTTC. It codes for CASSLRDRERRGDEQFF.